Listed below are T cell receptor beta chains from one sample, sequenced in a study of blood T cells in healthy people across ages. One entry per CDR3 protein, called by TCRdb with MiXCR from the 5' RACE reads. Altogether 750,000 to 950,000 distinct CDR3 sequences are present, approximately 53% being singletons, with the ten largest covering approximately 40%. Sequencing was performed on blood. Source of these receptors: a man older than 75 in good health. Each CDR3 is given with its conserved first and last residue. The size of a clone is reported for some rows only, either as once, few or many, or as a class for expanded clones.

cdr3_aa: CASSELEQGGDEQYF
clone_size: few
j_call: TRBJ2-7
v_call: TRBV25-1

cdr3_aa: CSALGGATSSYEQYF
clone_size: .
j_call: TRBJ2-7
v_call: TRBV29-1

cdr3_aa: CASRDRVRTDTQYF
clone_size: .
j_call: TRBJ2-3
v_call: TRBV6-1

cdr3_aa: CSATAGKGFNQPQHF
clone_size: .
j_call: TRBJ1-5
v_call: TRBV20-1

cdr3_aa: CASSVGGLASTYEQYF
clone_size: .
j_call: TRBJ2-7
v_call: TRBV9

cdr3_aa: CASSSRDRVPYEQYF
clone_size: many
j_call: TRBJ2-7
v_call: TRBV11-1

cdr3_aa: CASSGSEGEGEKLFF
clone_size: many
j_call: TRBJ1-4
v_call: TRBV7-2

cdr3_aa: CASSYSAGAEGTEAFF
clone_size: .
j_call: TRBJ1-1
v_call: TRBV6-5

cdr3_aa: CASSLGEGFGYTF
clone_size: .
j_call: TRBJ1-2
v_call: TRBV27

cdr3_aa: CASRGLAGDGEQYF
clone_size: .
j_call: TRBJ2-7
v_call: TRBV12-3/TRBV12-4

cdr3_aa: CASRRAGEGYNEQYF
clone_size: .
j_call: TRBJ2-5
v_call: TRBV2

cdr3_aa: CASTSVISSGANVLTF
clone_size: .
j_call: TRBJ2-6
v_call: TRBV6-5

cdr3_aa: CVSSPQRQGVDGYTF
clone_size: .
j_call: TRBJ1-2
v_call: TRBV18

cdr3_aa: CASSATGSSTDTQYF
clone_size: .
j_call: TRBJ2-3
v_call: TRBV5-1

cdr3_aa: CASSQTLNEKLFF
clone_size: .
j_call: TRBJ1-4
v_call: TRBV4-1

cdr3_aa: CASLTGRGGRKGETQYF
clone_size: .
j_call: .
v_call: TRBV5-8

cdr3_aa: CASSVAGGTSGVEQFF
clone_size: few
j_call: TRBJ2-1
v_call: TRBV9

cdr3_aa: CASTWGSSGAVEQFF
clone_size: .
j_call: .
v_call: TRBV2

cdr3_aa: CASSLVSTSRTDTQYF
clone_size: .
j_call: TRBJ2-3
v_call: TRBV7-3

cdr3_aa: CASSSHVRPRERYAYF
clone_size: .
j_call: TRBJ2-3
v_call: TRBV5-1

cdr3_aa: CASSVGGSEETQYF
clone_size: .
j_call: TRBJ2-5
v_call: TRBV9

cdr3_aa: CASSTKVGVKSTDTQYF
clone_size: few
j_call: TRBJ2-3
v_call: TRBV14

cdr3_aa: CATGVAGVFEQFF
clone_size: once
j_call: TRBJ2-1
v_call: TRBV28

cdr3_aa: CASSLRDRGTYEQYF
clone_size: once
j_call: TRBJ2-7
v_call: TRBV7-2

cdr3_aa: CASSPGLARYEQYF
clone_size: .
j_call: TRBJ2-7
v_call: TRBV5-1

cdr3_aa: CASSYSGTGGRNEQFF
clone_size: .
j_call: TRBJ2-1
v_call: TRBV6-5

cdr3_aa: CASSHRPAGANVLTF
clone_size: .
j_call: TRBJ2-6
v_call: TRBV3-1

cdr3_aa: CASSKGTGTVYNEQYF
clone_size: once
j_call: TRBJ2-7
v_call: TRBV5-1

cdr3_aa: CSARDHGGSSGNTIYF
clone_size: .
j_call: TRBJ1-3
v_call: TRBV20-1

cdr3_aa: CSARQGAAEQYF
clone_size: .
j_call: .
v_call: TRBV20-1

cdr3_aa: CSASLRAGVDTGELFF
clone_size: .
j_call: TRBJ2-2
v_call: TRBV20-1

cdr3_aa: CSARDLREGNQETQYF
clone_size: .
j_call: TRBJ2-5
v_call: TRBV20-1

cdr3_aa: CASQITGFQETQYF
clone_size: .
j_call: TRBJ2-5
v_call: TRBV6-5

cdr3_aa: CASSLDWGNTGELFF
clone_size: few
j_call: TRBJ2-2
v_call: TRBV11-2

cdr3_aa: CASTKLPSDTTYEQYF
clone_size: .
j_call: TRBJ2-7
v_call: TRBV2

cdr3_aa: CASSYPPGDSEETQYF
clone_size: .
j_call: TRBJ2-5
v_call: TRBV6-5

cdr3_aa: CASNSAGFYNEQFF
clone_size: once
j_call: TRBJ2-1
v_call: TRBV6-5

cdr3_aa: CASSGIGTEAFF
clone_size: .
j_call: TRBJ1-1
v_call: TRBV3-1

cdr3_aa: CASSPLTDRAYSNQPQHF
clone_size: .
j_call: TRBJ1-5
v_call: TRBV27

cdr3_aa: CSVVPLFSGSGTDTQYF
clone_size: .
j_call: TRBJ2-3
v_call: TRBV29-1

cdr3_aa: CASSSGVAGVGEQFF
clone_size: few
j_call: TRBJ2-1
v_call: TRBV27

cdr3_aa: CASSNDQNTEAFF
clone_size: .
j_call: TRBJ1-1
v_call: TRBV5-1

cdr3_aa: CASRPRGQAQETQYF
clone_size: .
j_call: TRBJ2-5
v_call: TRBV6-1

cdr3_aa: CASSLGSPGAYGTDTQYF
clone_size: .
j_call: TRBJ2-3
v_call: TRBV6-1

cdr3_aa: CASSPIAGRDQETQYF
clone_size: .
j_call: TRBJ2-5
v_call: TRBV7-3

cdr3_aa: CASSREREIYNEQFF
clone_size: .
j_call: TRBJ2-1
v_call: TRBV21-1

cdr3_aa: CSARDAGGPHQETQYF
clone_size: .
j_call: TRBJ2-5
v_call: TRBV20-1

cdr3_aa: CAISESNLHRYAYF
clone_size: .
j_call: TRBJ2-3
v_call: TRBV10-3

cdr3_aa: CASTPGTVADTQYF
clone_size: .
j_call: TRBJ2-3
v_call: TRBV28

cdr3_aa: CASSPQGSGSLLGNEQFF
clone_size: .
j_call: TRBJ2-1
v_call: TRBV7-3

cdr3_aa: CASSLAGGIWGQYF
clone_size: few
j_call: TRBJ2-5
v_call: TRBV28